This TCR beta chain was captured by sequencing in a study of shared T cell receptors in the human thymus. The protocol was immunoSEQ multiplex PCR, while the TCRdb copy is restricted to in-frame clones and leaves out a portion. Of 720,000 or so clones listed, approximately 83% are singletons. CDR1 is MGHRA, CDR2 YSYEKL, per germline. V was shortened by 3 bases and J by 4 bases, with 16 bases between the two germline ends. This CDR3 has 16 residues. The data also belong to a second study, concerning human thymus T cells. That study reports: An apparent bias in V and J gene usage was seen in thymic and blood repertoires. Unrelated individuals were reported by related research to share highly overlapping thymic repertoires.

The receptor was isolated from a girl younger than two with a congenital heart defect. Material for sequencing was thymocytes. The genes are TRBV4-1 and TRBJ1-3, with a weak D call TRBD1 (6 bases). The CDR3 protein is CASSQETGIVGNTIYF. The CDR3 DNA reads as TGCGCCAGCAGCCAGGAAACAGGGATTGTCGGAAACACCATATATTTT.